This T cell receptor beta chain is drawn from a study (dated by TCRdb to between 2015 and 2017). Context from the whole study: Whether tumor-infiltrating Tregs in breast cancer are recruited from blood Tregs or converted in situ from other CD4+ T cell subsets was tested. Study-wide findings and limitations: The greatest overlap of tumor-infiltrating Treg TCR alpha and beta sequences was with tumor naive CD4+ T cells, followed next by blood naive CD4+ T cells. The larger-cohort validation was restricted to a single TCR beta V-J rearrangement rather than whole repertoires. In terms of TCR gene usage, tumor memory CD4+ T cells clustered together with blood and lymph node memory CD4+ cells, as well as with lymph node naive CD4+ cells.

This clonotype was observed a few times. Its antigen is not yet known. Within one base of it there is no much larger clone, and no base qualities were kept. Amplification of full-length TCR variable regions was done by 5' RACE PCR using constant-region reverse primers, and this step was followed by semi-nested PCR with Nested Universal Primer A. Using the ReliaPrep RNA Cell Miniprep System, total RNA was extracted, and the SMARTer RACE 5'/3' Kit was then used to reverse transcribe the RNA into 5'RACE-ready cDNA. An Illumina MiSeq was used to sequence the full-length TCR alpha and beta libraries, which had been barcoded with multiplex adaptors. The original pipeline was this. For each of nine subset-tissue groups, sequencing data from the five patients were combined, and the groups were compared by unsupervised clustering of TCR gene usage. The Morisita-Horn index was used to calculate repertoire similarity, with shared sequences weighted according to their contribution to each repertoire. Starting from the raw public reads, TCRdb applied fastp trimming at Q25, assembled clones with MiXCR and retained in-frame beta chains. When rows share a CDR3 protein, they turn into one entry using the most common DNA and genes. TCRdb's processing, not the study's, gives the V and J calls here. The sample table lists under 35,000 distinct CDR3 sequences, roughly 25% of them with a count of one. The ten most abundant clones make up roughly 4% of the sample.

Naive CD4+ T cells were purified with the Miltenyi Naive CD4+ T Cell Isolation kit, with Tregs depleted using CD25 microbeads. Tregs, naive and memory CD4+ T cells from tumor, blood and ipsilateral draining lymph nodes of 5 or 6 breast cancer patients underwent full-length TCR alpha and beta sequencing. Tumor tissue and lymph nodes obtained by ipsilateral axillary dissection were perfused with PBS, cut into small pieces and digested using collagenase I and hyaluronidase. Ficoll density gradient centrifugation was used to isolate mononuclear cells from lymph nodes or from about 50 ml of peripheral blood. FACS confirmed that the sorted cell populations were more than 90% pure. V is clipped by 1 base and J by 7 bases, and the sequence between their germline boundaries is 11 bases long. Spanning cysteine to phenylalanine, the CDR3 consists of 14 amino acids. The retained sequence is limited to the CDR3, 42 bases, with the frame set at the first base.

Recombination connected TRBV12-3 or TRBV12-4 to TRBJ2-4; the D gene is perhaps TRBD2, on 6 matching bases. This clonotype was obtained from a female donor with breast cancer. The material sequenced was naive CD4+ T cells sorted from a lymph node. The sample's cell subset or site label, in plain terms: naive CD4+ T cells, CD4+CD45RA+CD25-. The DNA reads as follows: TGTGCCAGCAGTTTAGGACTAGATGTGAACATTCAGTACTTC. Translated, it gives CASSLGLDVNIQYF.